The clone carrying this TCR beta chain was detected only once. The data belong to a study of blood T cell repertoires in COVID-19. Study at large: PBMCs, B-cell-depleted T cells, or T cells were the source of the cDNA or gDNA that made up the material.

The CDR3 is made up of 16 amino acids. Trimming at V came to 2 bases and at J to 12 bases, leaving 15 bases not matched to a gene. In germline, CDR1 is SGHNT, CDR2 YYREEE (reference sequence). Here immunoSEQ multiplex PCR was the method, and the copy in TCRdb shows in-frame clones only, minus some. The sample gives around 170,000 clones, about 82% of which show up once; over 7% is in the top ten. The sample was PBMCs or T cells enriched from blood (not recorded which). The TCR sequence derives from a woman aged 25 to 39 who had recovered from COVID-19. The chain couples TRBV5-4 to TRBJ2-1, with 9 bases matching TRBD2. DNA for the CDR3: TGTGCCAGCAGCTTAAGTCAGTCTAGCGGGACGGCTGGGCAGTTCTTC. Translated, it gives CASSLSQSSGTAGQFF.